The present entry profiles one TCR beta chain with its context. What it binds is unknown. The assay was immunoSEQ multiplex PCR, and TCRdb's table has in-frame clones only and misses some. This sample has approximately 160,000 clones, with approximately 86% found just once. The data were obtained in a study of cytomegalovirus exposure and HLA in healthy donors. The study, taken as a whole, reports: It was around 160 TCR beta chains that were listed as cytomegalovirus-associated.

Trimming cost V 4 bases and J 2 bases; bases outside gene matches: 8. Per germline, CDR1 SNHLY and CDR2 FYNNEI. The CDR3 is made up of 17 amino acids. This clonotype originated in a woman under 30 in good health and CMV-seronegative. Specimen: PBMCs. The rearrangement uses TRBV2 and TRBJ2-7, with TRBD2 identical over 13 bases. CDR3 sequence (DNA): TGTGCCAGCAGTGCTGGGACTAGCGGGGCTAAGCCCTACGAGCAGTACTTC. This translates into CASSAGTSGAKPYEQYF.